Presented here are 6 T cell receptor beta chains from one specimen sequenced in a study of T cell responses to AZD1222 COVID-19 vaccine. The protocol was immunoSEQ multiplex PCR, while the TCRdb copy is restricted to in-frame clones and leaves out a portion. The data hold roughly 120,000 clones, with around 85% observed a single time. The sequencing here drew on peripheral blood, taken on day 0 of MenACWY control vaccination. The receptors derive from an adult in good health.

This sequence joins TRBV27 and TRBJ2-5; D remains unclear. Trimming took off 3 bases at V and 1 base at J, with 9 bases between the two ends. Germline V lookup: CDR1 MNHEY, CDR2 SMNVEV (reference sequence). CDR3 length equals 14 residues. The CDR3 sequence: CASSFMGSQETQYF. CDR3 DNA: TGTGCCAGCAGTTTTATGGGCAGCCAAGAGACCCAGTACTTC.

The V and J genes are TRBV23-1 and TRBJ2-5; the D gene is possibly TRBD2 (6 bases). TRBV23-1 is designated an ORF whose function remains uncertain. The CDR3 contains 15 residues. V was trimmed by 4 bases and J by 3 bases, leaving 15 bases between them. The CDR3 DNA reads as TGCGCCAGCAGTCCGTGGGGGGACCCAAAAGAGACCCAGTACTTC. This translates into CASSPWGDPKETQYF.

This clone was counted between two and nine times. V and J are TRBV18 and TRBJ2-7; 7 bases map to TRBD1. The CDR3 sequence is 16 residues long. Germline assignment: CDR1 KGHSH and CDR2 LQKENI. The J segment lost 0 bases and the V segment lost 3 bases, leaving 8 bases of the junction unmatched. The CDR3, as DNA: TGTGCCAGCTCACCCTCCCGTAGGGACAGCTCCTACGAGCAGTACTTC. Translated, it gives CASSPSRRDSSYEQYF.

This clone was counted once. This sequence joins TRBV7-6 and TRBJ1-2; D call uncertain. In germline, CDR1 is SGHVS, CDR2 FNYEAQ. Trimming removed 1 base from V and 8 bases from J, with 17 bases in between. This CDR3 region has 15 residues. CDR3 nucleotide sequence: TGTGCCAGCAGCTTAGGTGTCGGCAGCGGTTTAGGCTACACCTTC. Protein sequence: CASSLGVGSGLGYTF.

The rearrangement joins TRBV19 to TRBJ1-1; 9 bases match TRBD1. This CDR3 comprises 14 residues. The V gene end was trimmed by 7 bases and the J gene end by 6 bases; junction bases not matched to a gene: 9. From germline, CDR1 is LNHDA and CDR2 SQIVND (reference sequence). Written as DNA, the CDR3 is TGTGCCAGTACCAACAGGGGGCGATTGGCTGAAGCTTTCTTT. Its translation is CASTNRGRLAEAFF.

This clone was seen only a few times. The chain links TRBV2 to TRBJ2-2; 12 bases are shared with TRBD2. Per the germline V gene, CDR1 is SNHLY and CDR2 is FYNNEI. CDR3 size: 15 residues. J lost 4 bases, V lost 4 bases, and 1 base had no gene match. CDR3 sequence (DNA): TGTGCCAGCAGTGCTAGCGGGGGGGGCACCGGGGAGCTGTTTTTT. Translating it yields CASSASGGGTGELFF.